This T cell receptor (beta chain) was recorded in a study of T cell repertoires in cytomegalovirus infection. Study-level information: Both a matching HLA type and CMV infection were indicated by public TCR beta signatures.

General study findings and limits: Dominating the ex vivo response were HLA-C-restricted CMV-specific TCR beta clonotypes. Cumulative public TCR beta family frequency identified CMV carriers with the relevant HLA.

This clonotype has at least ten counts. Its antigen is currently unknown. V gave up 7 bases and J gave up 4 bases, with 10 bases separating them. This CDR3 spans 11 amino acids. CDR1 is SQVTM, CDR2 ANQGSEA, per germline. TCRdb re-derived calls from the reads in MiXCR, one entry per CDR3 protein. This sample has about 300,000 distinct CDR3 sequences, with approximately 8.9% found just once. This sequence was found in a human donor in good health (CMV status not recorded). Some clones in this sample may be carry-over from other donors' samples. V is TRBV29-1 and J is TRBJ1-2; tentatively, D is TRBD1 (6 bases). The sequencing sample was made of PBMCs. In DNA form, the CDR3 reads TGCAGCGCTGGGGACATCTATGGCTACACCTTC. Amino acid sequence: CSAGDIYGYTF.